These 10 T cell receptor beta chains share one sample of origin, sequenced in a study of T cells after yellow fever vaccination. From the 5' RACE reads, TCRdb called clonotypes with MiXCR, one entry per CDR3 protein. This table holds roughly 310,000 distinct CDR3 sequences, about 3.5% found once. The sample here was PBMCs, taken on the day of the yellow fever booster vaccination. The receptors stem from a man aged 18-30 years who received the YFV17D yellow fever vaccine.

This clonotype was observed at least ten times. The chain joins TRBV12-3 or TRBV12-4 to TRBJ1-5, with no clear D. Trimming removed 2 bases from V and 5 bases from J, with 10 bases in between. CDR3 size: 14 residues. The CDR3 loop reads CASSLRGSYQPQHF. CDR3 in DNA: TGTGCCAGCAGTTTACGGGGAAGTTATCAGCCCCAGCATTTT.

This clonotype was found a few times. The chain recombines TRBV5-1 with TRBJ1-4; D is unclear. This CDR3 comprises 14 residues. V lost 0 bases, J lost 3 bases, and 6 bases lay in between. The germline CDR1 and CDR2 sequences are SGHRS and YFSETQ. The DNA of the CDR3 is TGCGCCAGCAGCTTGGCAACGGCTAATGAAAAACTGTTTTTT. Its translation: CASSLATANEKLFF.

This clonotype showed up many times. The CDR3 region has the DNA TGTGCCACCAGCAGAGATCGTTTGACAGACTACGAGCAGTACGTC. Protein: CATSRDRLTDYEQYV. The chain couples TRBV15 to TRBJ2-7, with D possibly TRBD1 on 5 matching bases. Trimming shortened V by 0 bases and J by 3 bases, and 12 bases separated the two germline ends. The CDR3 runs to 15 residues. Germline V lookup: CDR1 LNHNV, CDR2 YYDKDF (reference sequence).

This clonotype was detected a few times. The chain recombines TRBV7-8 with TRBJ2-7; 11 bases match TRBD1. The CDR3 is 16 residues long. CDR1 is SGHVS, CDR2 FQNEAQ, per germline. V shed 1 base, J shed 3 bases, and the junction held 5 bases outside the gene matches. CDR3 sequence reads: CASSLVSGTGGYEQYF. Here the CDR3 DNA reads TGTGCCAGCAGCTTAGTCTCCGGGACAGGGGGCTACGAGCAGTACTTC.

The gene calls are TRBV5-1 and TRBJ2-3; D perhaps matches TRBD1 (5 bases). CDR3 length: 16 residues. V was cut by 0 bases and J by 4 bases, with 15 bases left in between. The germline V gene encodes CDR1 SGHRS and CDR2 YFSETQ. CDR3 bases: TGCGCCAGCAGCTTGGGGGCGTCAGGGCGCCCAGATACGCAGTATTTT. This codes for CASSLGASGRPDTQYF.

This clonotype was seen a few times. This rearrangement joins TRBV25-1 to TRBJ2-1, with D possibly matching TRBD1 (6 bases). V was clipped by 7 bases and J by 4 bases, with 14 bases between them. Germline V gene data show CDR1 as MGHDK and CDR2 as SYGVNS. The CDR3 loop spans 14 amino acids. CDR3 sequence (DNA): TGTGCCAGCATGTTACAGGGCCGTTACAATGAGCAGTTCTTC. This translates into CASMLQGRYNEQFF.

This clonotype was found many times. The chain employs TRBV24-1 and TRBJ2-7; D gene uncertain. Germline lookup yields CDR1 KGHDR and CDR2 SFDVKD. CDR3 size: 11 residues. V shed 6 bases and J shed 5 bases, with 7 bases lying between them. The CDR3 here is CATSMHDEQYV. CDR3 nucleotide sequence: TGTGCCACCAGTATGCACGACGAGCAGTACGTC.

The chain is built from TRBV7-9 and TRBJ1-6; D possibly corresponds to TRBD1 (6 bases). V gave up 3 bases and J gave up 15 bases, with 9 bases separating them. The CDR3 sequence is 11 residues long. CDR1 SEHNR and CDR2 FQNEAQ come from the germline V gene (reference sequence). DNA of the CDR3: TGTGCCAGCAGCTTGACAGGCATCCTCCACTTT. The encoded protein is CASSLTGILHF.

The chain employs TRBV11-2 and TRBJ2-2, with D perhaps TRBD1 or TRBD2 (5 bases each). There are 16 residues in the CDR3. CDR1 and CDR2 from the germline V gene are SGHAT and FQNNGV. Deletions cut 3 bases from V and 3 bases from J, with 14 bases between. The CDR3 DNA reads TGTGCCAGCAGCTTTTTGGGCCGAGGGGACACCGGGGAGCTGTTTTTT. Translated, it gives CASSFLGRGDTGELFF.

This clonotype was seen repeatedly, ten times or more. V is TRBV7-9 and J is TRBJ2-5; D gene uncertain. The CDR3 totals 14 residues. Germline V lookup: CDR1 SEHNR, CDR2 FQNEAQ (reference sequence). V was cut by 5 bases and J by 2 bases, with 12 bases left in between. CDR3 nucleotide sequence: TGTGCCAGCAGCGCCGACTGGAGACAAGAGACCCAGTACTTC. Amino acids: CASSADWRQETQYF. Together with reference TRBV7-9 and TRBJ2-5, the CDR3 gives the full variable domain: DTGVSQNPRHKITKRGQNVTFRCDPISEHNRLYWYRQTLGQGPEFLTYFQNEAQLEKSRLLSDRFSAERPKGSFSTLEIQRTEQGDSAMYLCASSADWRQETQYFGPGTRLLVL.